The present T cell receptor (beta chain) was sequenced within a study of blood T cell repertoires in COVID-19. Study background: COVID-19 samples, acute and convalescent, were from the United States, Italy and Spain.

Per the original methods: Quantification of nucleated cells was approximated via reference gene primer amplification. TCRdb's table, derived via immunoSEQ multiplex PCR, lists solely in-frame clones and lacks some. That table furnishes V, J and clone size, whereas the DNA furnished D and trimming. The sample records approximately 380,000 clones, roughly 91% being singletons. CDR3 length: 16 amino acids. The germline CDR1 and CDR2 sequences are MRHNA and SNTAGT. The junction had 5 bases not matched to a gene; V was cut back by 3 bases and J by 0 bases. The clonotype comes from a young woman who had recovered from COVID-19. The chain recombines TRBV6-4 with TRBJ2-3, with 8 positions matching TRBD2. Sequences were obtained from PBMCs or T cells enriched from blood (not recorded which). Here the CDR3 DNA reads TGTGCCAGCAGTGATGAGAGCGGGAGTAGCACAGATACGCAGTATTTT. Translated, it gives CASSDESGSSTDTQYF.